The clone carrying this T cell receptor (beta chain) turned up a few times. Its antigen is currently unknown. This sample was taken from a study of T cell repertoires in cytomegalovirus infection. Study background: Both CMV infection and a matching HLA type were indicated by public TCR beta signatures. Study results and limitations: Pooled public TCR beta family frequency picked out CMV carriers with the relevant HLA. HLA-C-restricted CMV clonotypes gave the most frequent clonotype in two of eight donors.

V trimming: 8 bases; J trimming: 4 bases; junction bases outside the gene matches: 10. CDR3 size: 14 residues. Germline V lookup: CDR1 DFQATT, CDR2 SNEGSKA (reference sequence). TCRdb recomputed calls from the reads with MiXCR, one row per CDR3 protein. The repertoire includes about 600,000 distinct CDR3 sequences, approximately 24% of them detected once, and less than 10% sits in the top ten. The TCR was taken from a human donor in good health (CMV status not recorded). Some clones in this sample may be carry-over from other donors' samples. The chain employs TRBV20-1 and TRBJ1-1; 10 bases fit TRBD1. The material sequenced was CD8+ T cells from PBMCs. In DNA form, the CDR3 reads TGCAGTACCGGGACAGGGGTTTTAGGCACTGAAGCTTTCTTT. Amino acids: CSTGTGVLGTEAFF.